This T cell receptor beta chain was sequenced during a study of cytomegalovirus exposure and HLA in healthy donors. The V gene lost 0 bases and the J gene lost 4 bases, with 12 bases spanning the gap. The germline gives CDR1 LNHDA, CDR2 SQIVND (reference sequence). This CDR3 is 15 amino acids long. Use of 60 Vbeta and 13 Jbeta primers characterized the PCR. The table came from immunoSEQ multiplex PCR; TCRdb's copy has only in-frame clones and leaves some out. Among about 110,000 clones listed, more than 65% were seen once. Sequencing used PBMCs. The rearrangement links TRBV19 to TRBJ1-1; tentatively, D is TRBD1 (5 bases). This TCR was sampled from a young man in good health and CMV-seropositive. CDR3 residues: CASSIEGGWATEAFF. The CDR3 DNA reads TGTGCCAGTAGTATAGAGGGGGGGTGGGCCACTGAAGCTTTCTTT.